This T cell receptor (beta chain) was sequenced during a study of T-cell memory formation after mild COVID-19. Points from the study as a whole: Researchers could not confirm that second-wave clones peaking on day 37 targeted SARS-CoV-2. Detection of some responders pre-infection suggested pre-existing cross-reactive memory T cells participated.

Amplification by 5'RACE using constant-segment primers produced TCR alpha and TCR beta cDNA libraries that carried sample barcodes and UMIs. From the 5' RACE reads, TCRdb called clonotypes with MiXCR, one entry per CDR3 protein. This table holds under 300,000 distinct CDR3 sequences, around a tenth found once. This clonotype was seen more than once but under ten times. Its antigen is unknown. V was cut by 5 bases and J by 4 bases, with 15 bases left in between. This CDR3 spans 14 amino acids. CDR1 and CDR2 from the germline V gene are SGHTA and FQGNSA. The chain carries TRBV7-2 and TRBJ2-7; tentatively, D is TRBD1 (6 bases). Sequenced input: PBMCs or a T cell subset sorted from them (not recorded which). The sequence was collected from a young man who had mild COVID-19 (a few samples of this study predate the infection). Cell type and time point are not known. CDR3 region: CASSGSGVKYEQYF. The CDR3 region has the DNA TGTGCCAGCAGCGGATCAGGGGTGAAGTACGAGCAGTACTTC.